The rows below give T cell receptor beta chains drawn from one sample of a study of cytomegalovirus exposure and HLA in healthy donors. Sequencing was performed with immunoSEQ multiplex PCR; in TCRdb, only in-frame clones are kept and a portion is missing. Of about 100,000 clones in the sample, roughly three quarters were seen once. The sequencing input was PBMCs. The receptors shown here come from a man aged 35 to 55 in good health and CMV-seropositive. CDR3s include the opening cysteine and the closing phenylalanine or tryptophan. Fields, in order: J gene, CDR3 length, V gene, CDR3 protein.

TRBJ1-5 | 15 | TRBV6-1 | CASIWTADSNQPQHF
TRBJ2-3 | 15 | TRBV6-5 | CASNPSGAYTDTQYF
TRBJ1-5 | 13 | TRBV6-1 | CASSGSRGTPQHF
TRBJ2-7 | 15 | TRBV28 | CASRSLAGGIYEQYF
TRBJ2-7 | 15 | TRBV7-2 | CASSARTGGIYEQYF
TRBJ2-7 | 18 | TRBV15 | CATSRDLPSGRWAYEQYF
TRBJ1-3 | 16 | TRBV7-2 | CASSPQFIYSGNTIYF
TRBJ2-5 | 13 | TRBV2 | CASKLEGGETQYF
TRBJ1-1 | 18 | TRBV5-3 | CARSLDRPGGQRNTEAFF
TRBJ2-3 | 16 | TRBV10-2 | CASSESKGQGTDTQYF
TRBJ2-7 | 14 | TRBV7-9 | CASSRTGGRYEQYF
TRBJ2-1 | 16 | TRBV5-4 | CASSLVGDIVANEQFF
TRBJ1-4 | 14 | TRBV19 | CASSAQGQGEKLFF
TRBJ2-6 | 18 | TRBV5-1 | CASSALAGGPSGANVLTF
TRBJ2-1 | 12 | TRBV30 | CAWATAGDEQFF
TRBJ1-2 | 17 | TRBV5-6 | CASSPMGGATANYGYTF
TRBJ1-5 | 13 | TRBV25-1 | CASSAADNQPQHF
TRBJ1-1 | 15 | TRBV2 | CASSTPGTGVDEAFF